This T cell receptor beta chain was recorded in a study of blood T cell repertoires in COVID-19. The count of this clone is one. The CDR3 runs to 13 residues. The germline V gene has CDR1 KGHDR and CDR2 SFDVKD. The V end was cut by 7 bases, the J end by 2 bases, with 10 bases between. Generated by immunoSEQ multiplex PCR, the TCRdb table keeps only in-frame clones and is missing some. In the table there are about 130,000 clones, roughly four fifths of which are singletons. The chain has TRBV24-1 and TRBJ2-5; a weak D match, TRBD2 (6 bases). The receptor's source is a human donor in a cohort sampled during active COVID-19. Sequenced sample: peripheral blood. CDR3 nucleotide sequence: TGTGCCACCAGCCGGGGGTCTCAAGAGACCCAGTACTTC. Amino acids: CATSRGSQETQYF.